The clone carrying this TCR beta chain was seen a few times. Its antigen is not identified. This sample stems from a study of T cell responses to AZD1222 COVID-19 vaccine. Study conclusions and caveats: Seropositive AZD1222 recipients at baseline numbered only five or six.

The CDR3 is 18 residues long. CDR1 is SGHRS, CDR2 YFSETQ, per germline. V lost 2 bases to trimming and J lost 8 bases; unmatched junction nucleotides: 11. Method: immunoSEQ multiplex PCR; TCRdb's copy keeps in-frame clones and lacks some. The data contain about 170,000 clones, about 90% of them singletons. The sequencing used peripheral blood, collected on day 0 of AZD1222 vaccination. The clonotype originates from an adult in good health. The chain has TRBV5-1 and TRBJ2-1, with TRBD2 matching over 15 bases. CDR3 protein: CASSFRTSGRATGHEQFF. CDR3 in DNA: TGCGCCAGCAGCTTTCGGACTAGCGGGAGGGCCACGGGTCATGAGCAGTTCTTC. Combining the CDR3 with reference TRBV5-1 and TRBJ2-1 gives the whole variable domain KAGVTQTPRYLIKTRGQQVTLSCSPISGHRSVSWYQQTPGQGLQFLFEYFSETQRNKGNFPGRFSGRQFSNSRSEMNVSTLELGDSALYLCASSFRTSGRATGHEQFFGPGTRLTVL.